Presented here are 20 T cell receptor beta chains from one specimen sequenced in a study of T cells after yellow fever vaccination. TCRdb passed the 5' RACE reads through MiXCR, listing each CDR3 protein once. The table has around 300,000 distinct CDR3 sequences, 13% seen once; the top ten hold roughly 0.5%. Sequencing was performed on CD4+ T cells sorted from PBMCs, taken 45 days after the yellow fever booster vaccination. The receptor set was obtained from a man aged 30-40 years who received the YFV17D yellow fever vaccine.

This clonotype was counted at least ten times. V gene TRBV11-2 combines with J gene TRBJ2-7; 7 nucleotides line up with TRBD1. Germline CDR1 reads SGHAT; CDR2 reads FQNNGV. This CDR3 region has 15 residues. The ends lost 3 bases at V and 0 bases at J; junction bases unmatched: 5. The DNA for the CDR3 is TGTGCCAGCAGCTTCCCGGGGACAGCCTCCTACGAGCAGTACTTC. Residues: CASSFPGTASYEQYF.

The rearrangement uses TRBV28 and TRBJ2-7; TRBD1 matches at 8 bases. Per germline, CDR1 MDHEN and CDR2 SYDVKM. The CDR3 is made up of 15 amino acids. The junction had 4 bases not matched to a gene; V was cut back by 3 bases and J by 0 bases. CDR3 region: CASSLSGGGSYEQYF. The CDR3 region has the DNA TGTGCCAGCAGTTTGTCAGGGGGCGGCTCCTACGAGCAGTACTTC. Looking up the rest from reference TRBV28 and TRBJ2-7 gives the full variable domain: DVKVTQSSRYLVKRTGEKVFLECVQDMDHENMFWYRQDPGLGLRLIYFSYDVKMKEKGDIPEGYSVSREKKERFSLILESASTNQTSMYLCASSLSGGGSYEQYFGPGTRLTVT.

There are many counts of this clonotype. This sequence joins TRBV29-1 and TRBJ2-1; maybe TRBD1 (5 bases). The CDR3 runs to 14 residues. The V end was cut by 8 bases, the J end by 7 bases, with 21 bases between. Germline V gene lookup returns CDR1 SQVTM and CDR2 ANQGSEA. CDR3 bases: TGCAGCTCTGTGGTGGTCCCCAGGGATAATGAGCAGTTCTTC. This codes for CSSVVVPRDNEQFF.

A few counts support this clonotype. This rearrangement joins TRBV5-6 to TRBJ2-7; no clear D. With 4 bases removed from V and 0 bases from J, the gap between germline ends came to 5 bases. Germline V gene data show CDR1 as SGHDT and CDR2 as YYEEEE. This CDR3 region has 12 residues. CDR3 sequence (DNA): TGTGCCAGCAGCATCTACTCCTACGAGCAGTACTTC. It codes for CASSIYSYEQYF.

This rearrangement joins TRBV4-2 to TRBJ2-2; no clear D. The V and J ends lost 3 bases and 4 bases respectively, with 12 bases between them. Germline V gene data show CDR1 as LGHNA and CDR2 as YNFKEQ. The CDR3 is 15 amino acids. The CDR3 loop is CASSHLSLSTGELFF. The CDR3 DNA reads TGTGCCAGCAGCCACCTCTCGCTGAGCACCGGGGAGCTGTTTTTT.

The CDR3 DNA reads TGTGCCAGCGTAACTAGCGGGAGGATTCAAGAGACCCAGTACTTC. Residues: CASVTSGRIQETQYF. The chain uses TRBV6-5 and TRBJ2-5; TRBD2 matches 12 bases. Germline values: CDR1 MNHEY, CDR2 SVGAGI. The trim removed 8 bases at V and 2 bases at J, leaving 6 bases unmatched. The CDR3 has 15 amino acids.

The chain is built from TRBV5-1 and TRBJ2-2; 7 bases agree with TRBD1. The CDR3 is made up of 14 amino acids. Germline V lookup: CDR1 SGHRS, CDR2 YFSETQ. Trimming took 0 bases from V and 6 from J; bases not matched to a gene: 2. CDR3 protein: CASSLGQGSGELFF. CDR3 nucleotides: TGCGCCAGCAGCTTGGGACAGGGTTCCGGGGAGCTGTTTTTT.

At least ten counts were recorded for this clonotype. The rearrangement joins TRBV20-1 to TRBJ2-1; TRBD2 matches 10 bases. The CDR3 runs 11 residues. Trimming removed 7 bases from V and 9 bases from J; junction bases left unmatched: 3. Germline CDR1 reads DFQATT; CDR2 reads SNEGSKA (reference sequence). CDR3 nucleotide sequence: TGCAGTGGACTAGCGGGTTTTGAGCAGTTCTTC. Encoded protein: CSGLAGFEQFF.

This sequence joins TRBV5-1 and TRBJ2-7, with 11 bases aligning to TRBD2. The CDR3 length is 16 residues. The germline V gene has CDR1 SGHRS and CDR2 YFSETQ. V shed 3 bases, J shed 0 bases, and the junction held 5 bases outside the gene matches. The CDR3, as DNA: TGCGCCAGCAGCTATGGCGGGACTAGCGGCTCCTACGAGCAGTACTTC. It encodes CASSYGGTSGSYEQYF.

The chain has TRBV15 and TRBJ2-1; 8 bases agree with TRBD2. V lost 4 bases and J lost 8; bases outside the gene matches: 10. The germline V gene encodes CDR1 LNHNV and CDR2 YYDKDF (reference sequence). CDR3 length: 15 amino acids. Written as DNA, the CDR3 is TGTGCCACCAGCAAAGCGGGAGCTTCGGGAGATGAGCAGTTCTTC. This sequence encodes CATSKAGASGDEQFF.

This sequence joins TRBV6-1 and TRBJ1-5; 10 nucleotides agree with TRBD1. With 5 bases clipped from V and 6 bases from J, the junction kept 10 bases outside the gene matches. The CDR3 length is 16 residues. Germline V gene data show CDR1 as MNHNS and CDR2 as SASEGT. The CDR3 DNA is TGTGCCAGCAGTCTGACAGGGGGCAAAGTAGGTCAGCCCCAGCATTTT. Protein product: CASSLTGGKVGQPQHF.

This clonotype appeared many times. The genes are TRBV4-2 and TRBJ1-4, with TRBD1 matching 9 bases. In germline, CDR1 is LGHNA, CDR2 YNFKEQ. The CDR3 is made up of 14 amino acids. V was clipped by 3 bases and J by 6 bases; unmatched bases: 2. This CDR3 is CASSQDRGYEKLFF. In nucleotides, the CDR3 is TGTGCCAGCAGCCAGGACAGGGGTTATGAAAAACTGTTTTTT.

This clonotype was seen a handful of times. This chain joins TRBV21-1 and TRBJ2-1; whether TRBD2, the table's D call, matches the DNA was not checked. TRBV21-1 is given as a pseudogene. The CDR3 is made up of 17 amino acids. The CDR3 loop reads CASSAGTSGSSYNEQFF. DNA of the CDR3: TGTGCCAGCAGCGCCGGGACTAGCGGGAGCTCCTACAATGAGCAGTTCTTC.

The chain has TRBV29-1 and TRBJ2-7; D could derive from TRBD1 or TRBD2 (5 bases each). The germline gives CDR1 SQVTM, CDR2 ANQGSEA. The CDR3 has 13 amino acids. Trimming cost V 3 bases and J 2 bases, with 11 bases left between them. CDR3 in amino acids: CSVEGRRAYEQYF. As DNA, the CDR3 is TGCAGCGTTGAGGGACGACGCGCCTACGAGCAGTACTTC.

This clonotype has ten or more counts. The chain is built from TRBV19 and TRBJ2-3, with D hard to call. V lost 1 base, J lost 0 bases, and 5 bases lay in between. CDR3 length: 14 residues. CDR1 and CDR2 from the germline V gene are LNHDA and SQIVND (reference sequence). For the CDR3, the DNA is TGTGCCAGTAGTATAGCGGCTAGCACAGATACGCAGTATTTT. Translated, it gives CASSIAASTDTQYF.

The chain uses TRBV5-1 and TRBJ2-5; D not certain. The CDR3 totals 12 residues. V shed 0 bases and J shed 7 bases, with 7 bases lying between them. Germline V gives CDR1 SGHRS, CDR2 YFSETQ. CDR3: CASSLDPGTQYF. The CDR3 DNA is TGCGCCAGCAGCTTGGACCCCGGGACCCAGTACTTC.

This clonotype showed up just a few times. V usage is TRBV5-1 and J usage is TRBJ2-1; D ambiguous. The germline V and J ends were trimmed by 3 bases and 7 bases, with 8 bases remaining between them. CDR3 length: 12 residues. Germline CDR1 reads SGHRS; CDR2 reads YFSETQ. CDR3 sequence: CASSSPGNEQFF. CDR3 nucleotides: TGCGCCAGCAGCTCCCCCGGTAATGAGCAGTTCTTC.

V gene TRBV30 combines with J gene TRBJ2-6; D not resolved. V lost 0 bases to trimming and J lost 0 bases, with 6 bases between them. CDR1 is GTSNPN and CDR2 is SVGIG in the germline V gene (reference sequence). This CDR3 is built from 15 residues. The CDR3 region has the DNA TGTGCCTGGAGTGTTAAAATCTCTGGGGCCAACGTCCTGACTTTC. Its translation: CAWSVKISGANVLTF.

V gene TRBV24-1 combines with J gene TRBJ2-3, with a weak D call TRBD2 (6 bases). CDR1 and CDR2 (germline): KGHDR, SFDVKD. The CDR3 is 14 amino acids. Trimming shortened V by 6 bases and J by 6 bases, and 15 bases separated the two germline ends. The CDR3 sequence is CATSLAGPPDTQYF. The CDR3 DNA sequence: TGTGCCACCAGTTTGGCGGGGCCACCGGATACGCAGTATTTT.

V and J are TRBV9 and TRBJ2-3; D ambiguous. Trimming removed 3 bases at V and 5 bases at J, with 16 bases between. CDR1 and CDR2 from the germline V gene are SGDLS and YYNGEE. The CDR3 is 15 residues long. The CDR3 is CASSASPQRQDTQYF. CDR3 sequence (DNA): TGTGCCAGCAGCGCTTCGCCACAGCGCCAAGATACGCAGTATTTT.